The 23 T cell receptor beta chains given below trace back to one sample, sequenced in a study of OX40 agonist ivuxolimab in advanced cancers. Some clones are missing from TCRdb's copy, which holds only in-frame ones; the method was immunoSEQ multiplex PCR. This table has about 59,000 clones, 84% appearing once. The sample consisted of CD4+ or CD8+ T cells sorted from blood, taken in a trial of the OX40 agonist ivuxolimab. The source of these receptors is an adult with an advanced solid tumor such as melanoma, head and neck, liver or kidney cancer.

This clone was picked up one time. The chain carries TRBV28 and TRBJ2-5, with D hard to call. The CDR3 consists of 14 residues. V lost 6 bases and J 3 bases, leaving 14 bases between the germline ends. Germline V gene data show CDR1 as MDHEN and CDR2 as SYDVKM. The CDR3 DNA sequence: TGTGCCAGCAGCCCGCAGCCTATTAAAGAGACCCAGTACTTC. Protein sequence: CASSPQPIKETQYF.

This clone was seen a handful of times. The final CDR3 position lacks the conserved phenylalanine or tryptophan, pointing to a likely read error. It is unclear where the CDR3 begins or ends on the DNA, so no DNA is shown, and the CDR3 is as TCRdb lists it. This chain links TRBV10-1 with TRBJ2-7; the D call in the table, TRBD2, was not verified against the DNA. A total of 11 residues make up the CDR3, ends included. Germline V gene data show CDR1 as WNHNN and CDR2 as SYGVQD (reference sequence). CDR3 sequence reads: CASRLPHSTSP.

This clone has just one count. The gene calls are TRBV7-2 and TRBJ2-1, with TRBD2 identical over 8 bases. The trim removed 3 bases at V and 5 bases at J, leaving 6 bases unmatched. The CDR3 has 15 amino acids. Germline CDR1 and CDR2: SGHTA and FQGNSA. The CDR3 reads CASSFQRGSNNEQFF. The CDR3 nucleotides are TGTGCCAGCAGCTTTCAGCGGGGGTCAAACAATGAGCAGTTCTTC.

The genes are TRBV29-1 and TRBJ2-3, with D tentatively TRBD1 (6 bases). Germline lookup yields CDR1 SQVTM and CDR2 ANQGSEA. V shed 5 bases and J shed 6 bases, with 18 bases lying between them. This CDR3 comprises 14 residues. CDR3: CSVYDRRPVDTQYF. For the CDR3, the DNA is TGCAGCGTTTATGACAGGCGGCCGGTGGATACGCAGTATTTT.

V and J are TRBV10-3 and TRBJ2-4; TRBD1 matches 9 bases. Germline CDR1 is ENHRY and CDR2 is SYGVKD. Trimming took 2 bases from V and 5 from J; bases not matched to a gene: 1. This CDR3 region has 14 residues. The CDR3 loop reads CAISEHRGQNIQYF. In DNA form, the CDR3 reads TGTGCCATCAGTGAGCACAGGGGGCAAAACATTCAGTACTTC.

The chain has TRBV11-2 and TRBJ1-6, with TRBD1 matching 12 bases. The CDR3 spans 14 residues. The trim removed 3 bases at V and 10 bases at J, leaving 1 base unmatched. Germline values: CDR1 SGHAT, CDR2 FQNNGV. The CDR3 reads CASSFGTGGSPLHF. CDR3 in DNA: TGTGCCAGCAGCTTCGGGACAGGGGGCTCACCCCTCCACTTT. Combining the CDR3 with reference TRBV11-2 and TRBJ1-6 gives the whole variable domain EAGVAQSPRYKIIEKRQSVAFWCNPISGHATLYWYQQILGQGPKLLIQFQNNGVVDDSQLPKDRFSAERLKGVDSTLKIQPAKLEDSAVYLCASSFGTGGSPLHFGNGTRLTVT.

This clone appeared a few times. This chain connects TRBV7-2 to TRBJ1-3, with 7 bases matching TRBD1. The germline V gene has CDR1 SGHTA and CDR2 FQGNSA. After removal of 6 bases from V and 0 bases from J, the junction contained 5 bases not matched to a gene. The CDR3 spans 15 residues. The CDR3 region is CASRFPGGSGNTIYF. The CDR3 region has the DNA TGTGCCAGCAGGTTTCCAGGGGGCTCTGGAAACACCATATATTTT.

The CDR3 DNA reads as TGTGCCAGCAGCTTGCAGGGCATGAACACTGAAGCTTTCTTT. Its translation is CASSLQGMNTEAFF. The chain employs TRBV5-6 and TRBJ1-1; the D gene is possibly TRBD1 (5 bases). Germline CDR1 reads SGHDT; CDR2 reads YYEEEE. The CDR3 has 14 residues. The V end was cut by 1 base, the J end by 0 bases, with 7 bases between.

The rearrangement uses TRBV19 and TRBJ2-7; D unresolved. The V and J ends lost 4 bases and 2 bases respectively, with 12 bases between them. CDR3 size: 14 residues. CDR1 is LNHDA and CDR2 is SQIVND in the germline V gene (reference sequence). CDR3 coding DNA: TGTGCCAGTAGTACCCAATTCCAAGCCTACGAGCAGTACTTC. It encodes CASSTQFQAYEQYF.

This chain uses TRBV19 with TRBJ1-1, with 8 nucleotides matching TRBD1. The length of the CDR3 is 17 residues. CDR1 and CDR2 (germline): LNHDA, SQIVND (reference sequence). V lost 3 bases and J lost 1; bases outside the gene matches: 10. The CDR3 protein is CASSILTGEKANTEAFF. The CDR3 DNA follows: TGTGCCAGTAGTATTCTGACAGGGGAGAAGGCGAACACTGAAGCTTTCTTT.

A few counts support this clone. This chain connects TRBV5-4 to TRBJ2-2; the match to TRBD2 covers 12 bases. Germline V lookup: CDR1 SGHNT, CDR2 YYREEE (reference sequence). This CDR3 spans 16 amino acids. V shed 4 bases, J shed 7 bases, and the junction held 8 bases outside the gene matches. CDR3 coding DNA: TGTGCCAGCAGCCGCCGGACTAGCGGGATCTACGGGGAGCTGTTTTTT. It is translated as CASSRRTSGIYGELFF.

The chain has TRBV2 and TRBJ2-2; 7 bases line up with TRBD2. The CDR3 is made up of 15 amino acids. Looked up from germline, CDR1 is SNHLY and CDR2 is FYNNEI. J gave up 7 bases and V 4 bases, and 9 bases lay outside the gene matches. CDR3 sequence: CASSVKLAEGGELFF. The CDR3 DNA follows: TGTGCCAGCAGTGTTAAGCTAGCGGAGGGCGGGGAGCTGTTTTTT.

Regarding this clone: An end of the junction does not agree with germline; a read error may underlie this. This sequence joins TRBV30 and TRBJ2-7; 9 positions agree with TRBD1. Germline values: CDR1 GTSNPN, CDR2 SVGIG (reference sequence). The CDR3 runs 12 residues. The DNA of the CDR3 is TGTGCCTGGAGCTGGACAGGGGCGTTCCAAGACTTC. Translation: CAWSWTGAFQDF.

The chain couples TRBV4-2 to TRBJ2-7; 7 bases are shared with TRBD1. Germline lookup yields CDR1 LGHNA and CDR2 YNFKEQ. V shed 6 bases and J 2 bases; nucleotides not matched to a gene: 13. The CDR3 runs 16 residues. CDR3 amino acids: CASSPPPGQAPYEQYF. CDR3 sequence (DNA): TGTGCCAGCAGTCCGCCCCCCGGACAGGCCCCCTACGAGCAGTACTTC.

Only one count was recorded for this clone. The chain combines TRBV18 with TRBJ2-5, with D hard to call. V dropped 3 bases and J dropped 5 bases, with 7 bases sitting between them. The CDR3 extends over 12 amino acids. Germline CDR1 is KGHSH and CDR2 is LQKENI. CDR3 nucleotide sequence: TGTGCCAGCTCACCCGCCGGGGAGACCCAGTACTTC. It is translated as CASSPAGETQYF.

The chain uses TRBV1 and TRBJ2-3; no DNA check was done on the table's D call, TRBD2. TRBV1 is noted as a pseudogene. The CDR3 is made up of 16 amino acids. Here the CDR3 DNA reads TGCACCAGCAGCCTAACTAGCGGGGGGGACACAGATACGCAGTATTTT. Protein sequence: CTSSLTSGGDTDTQYF.

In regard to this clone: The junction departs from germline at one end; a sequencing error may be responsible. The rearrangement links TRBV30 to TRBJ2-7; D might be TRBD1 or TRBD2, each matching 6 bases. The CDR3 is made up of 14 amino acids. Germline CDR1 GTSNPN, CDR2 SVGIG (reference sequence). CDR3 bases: TGTGCCTGGAGTCCCCGGGGGCAATGGTCCGGACTATCATTC. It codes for CAWSPRGQWSGLSF.

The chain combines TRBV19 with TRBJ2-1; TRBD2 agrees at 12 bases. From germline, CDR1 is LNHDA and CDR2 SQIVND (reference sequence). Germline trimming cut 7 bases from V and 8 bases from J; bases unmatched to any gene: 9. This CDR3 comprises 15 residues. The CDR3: CASTLAGGPRDEQFF. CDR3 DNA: TGTGCCAGTACCCTAGCGGGAGGGCCAAGGGATGAGCAGTTCTTC.

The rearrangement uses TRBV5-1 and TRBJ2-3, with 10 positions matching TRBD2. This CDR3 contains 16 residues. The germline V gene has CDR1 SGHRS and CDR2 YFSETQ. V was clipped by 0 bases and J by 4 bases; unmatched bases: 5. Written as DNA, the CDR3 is TGCGCCAGCAGCTTGGGAGTAGCGGGAGGTGCAGATACGCAGTATTTT. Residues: CASSLGVAGGADTQYF.

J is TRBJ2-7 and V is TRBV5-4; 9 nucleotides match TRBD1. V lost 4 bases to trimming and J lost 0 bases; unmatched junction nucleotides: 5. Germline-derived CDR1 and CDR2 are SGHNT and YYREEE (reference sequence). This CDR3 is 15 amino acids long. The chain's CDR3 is CASSTKDRGSYEQYF. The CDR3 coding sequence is TGTGCCAGCAGCACCAAGGACAGGGGCTCCTACGAGCAGTACTTC.

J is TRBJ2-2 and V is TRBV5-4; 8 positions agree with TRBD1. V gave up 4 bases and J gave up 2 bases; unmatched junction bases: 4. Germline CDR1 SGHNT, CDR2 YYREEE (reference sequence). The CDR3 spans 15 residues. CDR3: CASSTGQGNTGELFF. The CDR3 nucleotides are TGTGCCAGCAGCACAGGACAGGGTAACACCGGGGAGCTGTTTTTT.

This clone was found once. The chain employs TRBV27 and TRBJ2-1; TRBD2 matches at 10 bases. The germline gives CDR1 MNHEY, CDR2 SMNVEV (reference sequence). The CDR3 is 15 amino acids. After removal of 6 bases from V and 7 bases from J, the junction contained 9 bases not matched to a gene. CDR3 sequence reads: CASSVSGGEVNEQFF. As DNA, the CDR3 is TGTGCCAGCAGCGTGAGCGGGGGGGAGGTAAATGAGCAGTTCTTC.

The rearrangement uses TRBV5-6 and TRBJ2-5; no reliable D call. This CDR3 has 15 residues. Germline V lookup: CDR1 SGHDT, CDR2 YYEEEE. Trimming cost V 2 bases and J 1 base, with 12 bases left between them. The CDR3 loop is CASSFEQYVQETQYF. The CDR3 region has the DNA TGTGCCAGCAGCTTCGAACAGTATGTCCAAGAGACCCAGTACTTC.